Presented here are 23 T cell receptor beta chains from one specimen sequenced in a study of cytomegalovirus exposure and HLA in healthy donors. The PCR used 60 Vbeta and 13 Jbeta primers. Libraries were prepared by immunoSEQ multiplex PCR; TCRdb keeps only in-frame clonotypes and omits some of them. The sample records about 200,000 clones, around 79% being singletons. Sequencing was carried out using PBMCs. The origin of the receptors is a girl aged 2-10 years in good health and CMV-seronegative.

The chain recombines TRBV15 with TRBJ2-7, with D tentatively TRBD2 (5 bases). This CDR3 has 13 residues. The germline gives CDR1 LNHNV, CDR2 YYDKDF (reference sequence). V lost 3 bases and J lost 5, with 11 bases in between. As DNA, the CDR3 is TGTGCCACCAGCAGGAGGTCCGGGGACGAGCAGTACTTC. Protein: CATSRRSGDEQYF.

The gene calls are TRBV19 and TRBJ2-7; the match to TRBD2 covers 8 bases. The germline V gene has CDR1 LNHDA and CDR2 SQIVND (reference sequence). The CDR3 has 15 residues. V shed 5 bases and J 2 bases; nucleotides not matched to a gene: 8. The CDR3 DNA is TGTGCCAGTAGTCTTGGCGGGGGGCCCCCCTACGAGCAGTACTTC. Encoded protein: CASSLGGGPPYEQYF.

V gene TRBV2 combines with J gene TRBJ1-2; a weak D match, TRBD1 (6 bases). CDR3 length: 13 residues. CDR1 and CDR2 from the germline V gene are SNHLY and FYNNEI. V lost 2 bases to trimming and J lost 6 bases, with 10 bases between them. The CDR3 is CASSERGADGYTF. CDR3 nucleotide sequence: TGTGCCAGCAGTGAACGGGGGGCAGATGGCTACACCTTC. The variable domain in full, completed from reference TRBV2 and TRBJ1-2, reads EPEVTQTPSHQVTQMGQEVILRCVPISNHLYFYWYRQILGQKVEFLVSFYNNEISEKSEIFDDQFSVERPDGSNFTLKIRSTKLEDSAMYFCASSERGADGYTFGSGTRLTVV.

V gene TRBV5-5 combines with J gene TRBJ2-5; D remains ambiguous. Germline V lookup: CDR1 SGHKS, CDR2 YYEKEE (reference sequence). Trimming took off 6 bases at V and 5 bases at J, with 14 bases between the two ends. The CDR3 spans 13 residues. Here the CDR3 reads CASTRRELETQYF. CDR3 in DNA: TGTGCCAGCACCCGTAGAGAGTTGGAGACCCAGTACTTC.

The chain joins TRBV10-1 to TRBJ1-1, with D perhaps matching TRBD1 (6 bases). Per the germline V gene, CDR1 is WNHNN and CDR2 is SYGVQD (reference sequence). This CDR3 spans 14 amino acids. Between the trimmed V and J ends, which lost 10 bases and 1 base, there was a span of 16 bases. This CDR3 reads CATSPGARNTEAFF. CDR3 in DNA: TGCGCCACCTCTCCAGGGGCAAGGAACACTGAAGCTTTCTTT.

The chain is built from TRBV14 and TRBJ1-4; D not certain. Germline assignment: CDR1 SGHDN and CDR2 FVKESK. Trimming took 5 bases from V and 0 from J, leaving 7 bases between them. CDR3 length: 14 residues. The CDR3 spells CASSAGSTNEKLFF. CDR3 nucleotide sequence: TGTGCCAGCAGCGCAGGATCAACTAATGAAAAACTGTTTTTT.

The V and J genes are TRBV28 and TRBJ1-2, with D possibly matching TRBD1 (6 bases). The germline CDR1 and CDR2 sequences are MDHEN and SYDVKM. CDR3 length: 15 residues. The V and J ends lost 5 bases and 3 bases respectively, with 16 bases between them. In DNA form, the CDR3 reads TGTGCCAGCAGTCCTCGGCGACAGGCTTACTATGGCTACACCTTC. This translates into CASSPRRQAYYGYTF.

This clone was observed once. V is TRBV5-1 and J is TRBJ2-7; perhaps TRBD2 as D (6 bases). Trimming left V 1 base short and J 5 bases short, with 16 bases between. Germline loops: CDR1 SGHRS, CDR2 YFSETQ. The CDR3 loop spans 15 amino acids. The CDR3 DNA follows: TGCGCCAGCAGCTTGTCGGGAGCACCGTTCGACGAGCAGTACTTC. It codes for CASSLSGAPFDEQYF.

About this clone itself: One junction end does not reproduce the germline sequence, and a read error may be involved. The chain recombines TRBV19 with TRBJ2-2, with TRBD1 identical over 7 bases. This CDR3 has 15 amino acids. From germline, CDR1 is LNHDA and CDR2 SQIVND (reference sequence). The CDR3 DNA sequence: TGTGCCAGTATTAATCAGGGGGAGAACCCCGGGGAGCTGTTTTTT. This gives the protein CASINQGENPGELFF.

The J gene is TRBJ2-5, the V gene TRBV18; D gene unclear. Germline assignment: CDR1 KGHSH and CDR2 LQKENI. The CDR3 is made up of 12 amino acids. The germline V and J ends were trimmed by 5 bases and 5 bases, with 9 bases remaining between them. CDR3 coding DNA: TGTGCCAGCTCAGCACAGAGGGAGACCCAGTACTTC. It specifies CASSAQRETQYF.

The chain uses TRBV5-1 and TRBJ2-3; 7 nucleotides line up with TRBD2. From germline, CDR1 is SGHRS and CDR2 YFSETQ. V was pared by 0 bases and J by 2 bases, with 3 bases of the junction left unmatched. There are 15 residues in the CDR3. This chain's CDR3 is CASSLGEGNTDTQYF. Written as DNA, the CDR3 is TGCGCCAGCAGCTTGGGGGAGGGAAACACAGATACGCAGTATTTT.

As regards this clone: One end of the junction varies from germline; a read error may be responsible. This chain links TRBV2 with TRBJ2-7, with D maybe TRBD2 (5 bases). The germline V gene has CDR1 SNHLY and CDR2 FYNNEI. The CDR3 runs 16 residues. The DNA of the CDR3 is TGTGCCAGCAGCGAAGGTCTCCCAAACGGGGCCTACGAGCAGTACTTC. Amino acids: CASSEGLPNGAYEQYF.

The V call is TRBV13, the J call TRBJ2-7, with TRBD1 as a possible D gene (5 bases). CDR3 size: 14 residues. V was pared by 2 bases and J by 5 bases, with 13 bases between. The germline gives CDR1 PRHDT, CDR2 FYEKMQ (reference sequence). This CDR3 is CASSLRQSGNEQYF. Written as DNA, the CDR3 is TGTGCCAGCAGCTTACGACAGTCTGGGAACGAGCAGTACTTC.

The V gene is TRBV14, the J gene TRBJ2-7; perhaps TRBD2 as D (5 bases). Germline values: CDR1 SGHDN, CDR2 FVKESK. The CDR3 contains 14 residues. V shed 1 base and J shed 2 bases, with 9 bases lying between them. The CDR3: CASSQVGRTYEQYF. In DNA form, the CDR3 reads TGTGCCAGCAGCCAAGTGGGGAGAACCTACGAGCAGTACTTC. Full variable domain (missing parts from reference TRBV14 and TRBJ2-7): EAGVTQFPSHSVIEKGQTVTLRCDPISGHDNLYWYRRVMGKEIKFLLHFVKESKQDESGMPNNRFLAERTGGTYSTLKVQPAELEDSGVYFCASSQVGRTYEQYFGPGTRLTVT.

J is TRBJ1-5 and V is TRBV6-4, with D tentatively TRBD1 (5 bases). The germline V gene encodes CDR1 MRHNA and CDR2 SNTAGT. V lost 2 bases to trimming and J lost 0 bases, with 29 bases between them. This CDR3 has 22 residues. CDR3 loop: CASSDTGRWALGVRLSNQPQHF. CDR3 bases: TGTGCCAGCAGTGACACTGGTAGGTGGGCCTTAGGGGTTCGCCTTAGCAATCAGCCCCAGCATTTT.

In this sample, this clone turned up once. The junction and the germline gene differ at one end; a read error may be behind it. The CDR3 here is CSSSPTGSLNYGYTF. The CDR3 DNA reads TGTTCCAGCAGCCCCACAGGGAGCCTCAACTATGGCTACACCTTC. This rearrangement joins TRBV7-9 to TRBJ1-2, with TRBD1 as a possible D gene (6 bases). CDR1 SEHNR and CDR2 FQNEAQ come from the germline V gene (reference sequence). This CDR3 is 15 amino acids long. Supplemented by reference TRBV7-9 and TRBJ1-2, the full variable domain reads DTGVSQNPRHKITKRGQNVTFRCDPISEHNRLYWYRQTLGQGPEFLTYFQNEAQLEKSRLLSDRFSAERPKGSFSTLEIQRTEQGDSAMYLCSSSPTGSLNYGYTFGSGTRLTVV.

The chain combines TRBV21-1 with TRBJ2-7; the table names TRBD2, a call not compared with the DNA. TRBV21-1 is given as a pseudogene. The length of the CDR3 is 12 residues. CDR3 sequence (DNA): TGTGCCCGCGACTGTCGGGAGTACGAGCAGTACTTC. Amino acid sequence: CARDCREYEQYF.

In the case of this clone: The same CDR3 is also encoded by other DNA sequences in this sample. This chain connects TRBV29-1 to TRBJ2-5; D is uncertain. Trimming left V 2 bases short and J 4 bases short, with 2 bases between. This CDR3 is 10 amino acids long. Looked up from germline, CDR1 is SQVTM and CDR2 is ANQGSEA. The CDR3 nucleotides are TGCAGCGTTGAACGAGAGACCCAGTACTTC. Translated: CSVERETQYF.

The V and J genes are TRBV6-1 and TRBJ2-5; 12 bases agree with TRBD2. This CDR3 spans 16 amino acids. Germline lookup yields CDR1 MNHNS and CDR2 SASEGT. Trimming removed 2 bases from V and 2 bases from J; junction bases left unmatched: 3. CDR3 protein: CASSELAGGIQETQYF. In DNA form, the CDR3 reads TGTGCCAGCAGTGAACTAGCGGGGGGGATACAAGAGACCCAGTACTTC.

This clone was seen a handful of times. The V and J genes are TRBV14 and TRBJ1-1; 7 bases fit TRBD1. J lost 9 bases, V lost 1 base, and 8 bases had no gene match. The CDR3 consists of 14 residues. Germline V CDR1 and CDR2: SGHDN, FVKESK. CDR3 sequence (DNA): TGTGCCAGCAGCCAAGCCGAAACGGGACAGAAAGCTTTCTTT. Its translation: CASSQAETGQKAFF.

The chain is built from TRBV5-5 and TRBJ1-1; the D is unclear. Trimming removed 0 bases at V and 3 bases at J, with 9 bases between. The CDR3 consists of 14 residues. Germline CDR1 reads SGHKS; CDR2 reads YYEKEE (reference sequence). Here the CDR3 DNA reads TGTGCCAGCAGCTTGGGAGCGGTGTACACTGAAGCTTTCTTT. Amino acids: CASSLGAVYTEAFF.

There are a few counts of this clone. The chain joins TRBV7-9 to TRBJ1-1, with D possibly matching TRBD1 (6 bases). Germline CDR1 reads SEHNR; CDR2 reads FQNEAQ (reference sequence). The CDR3 totals 13 residues. With 3 bases removed from V and 8 bases from J, the gap between germline ends came to 13 bases. The CDR3 reads CASSFRQATEAFF. DNA of the CDR3: TGTGCCAGCAGCTTCCGACAGGCAACGGAAGCTTTCTTT.

The J gene is TRBJ2-5, the V gene TRBV19, with D possibly TRBD2 on 6 matching bases. The CDR3 has 13 residues. The V and J ends lost 3 bases and 2 bases respectively, with 7 bases between them. Germline-derived CDR1 and CDR2 are LNHDA and SQIVND (reference sequence). CDR3 sequence (DNA): TGTGCCAGTAGTATTGGGACTCAAGAGACCCAGTACTTC. Translated: CASSIGTQETQYF.